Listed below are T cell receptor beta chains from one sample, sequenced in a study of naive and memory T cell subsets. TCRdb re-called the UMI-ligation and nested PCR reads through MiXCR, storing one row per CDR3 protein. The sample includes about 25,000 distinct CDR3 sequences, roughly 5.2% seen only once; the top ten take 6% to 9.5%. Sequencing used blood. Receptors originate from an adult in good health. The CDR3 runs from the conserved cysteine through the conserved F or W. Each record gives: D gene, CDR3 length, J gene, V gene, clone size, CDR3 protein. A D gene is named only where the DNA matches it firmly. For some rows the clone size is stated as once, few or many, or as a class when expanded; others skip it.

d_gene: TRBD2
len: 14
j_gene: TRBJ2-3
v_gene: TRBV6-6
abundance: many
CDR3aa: CASTSGSTADTQYF

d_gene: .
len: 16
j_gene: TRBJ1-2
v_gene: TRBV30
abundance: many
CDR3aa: CAWRTPGQGLSRGYTF

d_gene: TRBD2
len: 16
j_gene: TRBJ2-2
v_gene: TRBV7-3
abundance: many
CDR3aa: CASSLTSGANTGELFF

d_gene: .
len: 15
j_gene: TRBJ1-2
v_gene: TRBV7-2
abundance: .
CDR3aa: CASSQFIPRDHGYTF

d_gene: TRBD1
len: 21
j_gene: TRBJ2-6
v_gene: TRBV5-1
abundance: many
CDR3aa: CASSSTRAPGTGGSGANVLTF

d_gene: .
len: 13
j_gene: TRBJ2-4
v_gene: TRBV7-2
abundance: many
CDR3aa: CASSLNEGDIQYF

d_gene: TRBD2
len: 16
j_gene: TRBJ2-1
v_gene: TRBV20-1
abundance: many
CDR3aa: CSASRGGRVAHNEQFF

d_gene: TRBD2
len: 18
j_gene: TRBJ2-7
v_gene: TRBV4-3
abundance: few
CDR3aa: CASSQDRVGGRAGYEQYF

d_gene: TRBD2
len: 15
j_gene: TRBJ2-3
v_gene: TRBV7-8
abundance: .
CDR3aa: CASSLLGLAGVEQYF

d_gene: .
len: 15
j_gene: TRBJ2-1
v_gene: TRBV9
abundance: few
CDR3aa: CASSVGSGSYNEQFF

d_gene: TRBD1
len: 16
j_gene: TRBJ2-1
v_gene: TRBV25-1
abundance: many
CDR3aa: CASSAKPGQGANEQFF

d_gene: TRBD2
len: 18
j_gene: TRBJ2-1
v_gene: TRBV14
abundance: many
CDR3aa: CASSKGLAGGLELNEQFF

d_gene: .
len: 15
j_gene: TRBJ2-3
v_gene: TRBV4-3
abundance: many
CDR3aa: CASSQDWGSTDTQYF

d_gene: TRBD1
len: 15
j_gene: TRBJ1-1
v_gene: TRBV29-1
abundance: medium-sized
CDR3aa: CSVESDRVPNTEAFF

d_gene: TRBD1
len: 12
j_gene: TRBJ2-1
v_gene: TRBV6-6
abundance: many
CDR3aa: CASSQQGPEQFF

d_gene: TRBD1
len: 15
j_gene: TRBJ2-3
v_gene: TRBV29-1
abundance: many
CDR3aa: CSVDPRDSSTDTQYF

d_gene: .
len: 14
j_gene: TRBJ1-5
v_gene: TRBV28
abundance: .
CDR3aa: CASLDSGWNQPQHF

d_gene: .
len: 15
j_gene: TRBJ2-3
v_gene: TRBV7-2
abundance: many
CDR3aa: CASSLEGGYADTQYF

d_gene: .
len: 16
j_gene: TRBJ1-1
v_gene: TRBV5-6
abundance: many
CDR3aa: CASSSFVEGLNTEAFF

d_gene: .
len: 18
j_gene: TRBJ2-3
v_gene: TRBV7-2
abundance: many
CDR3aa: CASSFPLGGRGPSDTQYF

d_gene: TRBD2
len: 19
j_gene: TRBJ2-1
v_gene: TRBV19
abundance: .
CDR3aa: CASSISGLASSGRSYEQFF

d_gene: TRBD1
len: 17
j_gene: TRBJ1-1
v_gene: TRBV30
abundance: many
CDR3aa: CAWSVPRGGLENTEAFF

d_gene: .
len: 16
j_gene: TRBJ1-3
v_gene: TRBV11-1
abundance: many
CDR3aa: CASTPIEASSGNTIYF

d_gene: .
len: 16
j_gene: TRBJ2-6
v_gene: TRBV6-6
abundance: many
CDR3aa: CASSPGEVTGANVLTF

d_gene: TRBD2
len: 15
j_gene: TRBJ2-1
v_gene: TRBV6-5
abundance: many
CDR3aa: CASTPGRASYNEQFF

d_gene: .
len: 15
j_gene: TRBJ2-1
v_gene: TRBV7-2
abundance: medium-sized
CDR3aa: CASSRNRGVINEQFF

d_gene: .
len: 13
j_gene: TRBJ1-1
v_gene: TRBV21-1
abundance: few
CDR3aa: CASSSRFGTEAFF

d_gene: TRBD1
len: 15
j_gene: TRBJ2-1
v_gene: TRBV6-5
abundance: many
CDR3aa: CASSPDRRNHNEQFF